This TCR beta chain was sequenced for a study of molecular identifiers for immune sequencing clone quantification. The table lists this clonotype with a few counts. TCRdb processed the PCR reads anew with MiXCR; each CDR3 protein has one entry. This sample has about 54,000 distinct CDR3 sequences; approximately 25% occur once, and the top ten carry 1.9%. Germline V CDR1 and CDR2: DFQATT, SNEGSKA (reference sequence). The CDR3 extends over 13 amino acids. After removal of 6 bases from V and 3 bases from J, the junction contained 6 bases not matched to a gene. The rearrangement links TRBV20-1 to TRBJ2-5; 8 nucleotides match TRBD1. The sequenced sample consisted of naive CD8+ T cells from blood, with Jurkat cell RNA spiked in. Sample subset: FACS-sorted CD8+CD4-CCR7+CD45RA+ naive T cells. The receptor comes from a human donor in good health. Some libraries in this study had Jurkat cell RNA spiked in. CDR3 in amino acids: CSAPQDREETQYF. The CDR3 DNA is TGCAGTGCCCCACAGGACAGGGAAGAGACCCAGTACTTC.